Listed below are T cell receptor beta chains from one sample, sequenced in a study of blood T cell repertoires in COVID-19. This table comes from immunoSEQ multiplex PCR, and its TCRdb copy is limited to in-frame clones, with some not included. The sample gives 120,000 or so clones, around four fifths of which show up once; 20% to 25% is in the top ten. The sample comprised peripheral blood. The receptors were sampled from a human donor in a cohort sampled during active COVID-19. The CDR3 runs from the conserved cysteine through the conserved F or W. D genes are given only for firm matches. Not every row has a clone size; where given, it reads once, few, many or a size class.

V	D	J	size	CDR3	DNA
TRBV7-3	TRBD1	TRBJ1-2	.	CASSPGQGYGYTF	TGTGCCAGCAGCCCGGGACAGGGTTATGGCTACACCTTC
TRBV4-3	TRBD1	TRBJ1-1	.	CASSQEATGVLSTEAFF	TGCGCCAGCAGCCAAGAAGCGACAGGGGTGCTATCCACTGAAGCTTTCTTT
TRBV5-4	TRBD1	TRBJ1-1	few	CASSRQGRTEAFF	TGTGCCAGCAGCAGACAGGGGAGGACTGAAGCTTTCTTT
TRBV7-6	.	TRBJ2-5	.	CASSDLGSLETQYF	TGTGCCAGCAGCGATTTGGGCTCCCTAGAGACCCAGTACTTC
TRBV2	.	TRBJ1-1	.	CASSVAGISTEAFF	TGTGCCAGCAGTGTTGCGGGGATCTCCACTGAAGCTTTCTTT
TRBV7-2	TRBD1	TRBJ1-1	.	CASSPDPDRGTEAFF	TGTGCCAGCAGCCCTGACCCTGACAGGGGTACTGAAGCTTTCTTT
TRBV29-1	.	TRBJ1-4	.	CSVEADEKLFF	TGCAGCGTTGAGGCAGATGAAAAACTGTTTTTT
TRBV7-9	TRBD1	TRBJ1-1	.	CASSLGGRGRSAFF	TGTGCCAGCAGCTTAGGGGGTAGGGGGCGTTCTGCTTTCTTT
TRBV9	TRBD2	TRBJ2-7	.	CASSAGTGGLYEQYF	TGTGCCAGCAGCGCGGGGACGGGGGGGCTCTACGAGCAGTACTTC
TRBV10-3	TRBD1	TRBJ1-2	.	CATSGTGPSGYTF	TGTGCCACCTCCGGGACAGGGCCCTCTGGCTACACCTTC
TRBV7-9	.	TRBJ2-3	.	CASTPGDTQYF	TGTGCCAGCACCCCGGGAGATACGCAGTATTTT
TRBV5-1	.	TRBJ2-7	.	CASSLSGDKYEQYF	TGCGCCAGCAGCTTGAGCGGAGACAAGTACGAGCAGTACTTC
TRBV7-3	.	TRBJ1-1	.	CASSFQGGDTEAFF	TGTGCCAGCAGCTTTCAGGGAGGAGACACTGAAGCTTTCTTT
TRBV19	TRBD1	TRBJ2-3	.	CASTAGQGAPDTQYF	TGTGCCAGTACCGCGGGACAGGGGGCTCCAGATACGCAGTATTTT
TRBV12-3/TRBV12-4	TRBD1	TRBJ1-1	.	CASSRQGLPAFF	TGTGCCAGCAGTCGACAGGGACTGCCAGCTTTCTTT
TRBV29-1	TRBD2	TRBJ2-5	few	CSVSSGGFQETQYF	TGCAGCGTTAGTAGCGGGGGCTTTCAAGAGACCCAGTACTTC
TRBV10-3	TRBD1	TRBJ2-3	few	CAIRKLRDRPLALTADTQYF	TGTGCCATCAGAAAGCTCCGGGACAGGCCACTAGCTTTGACTGCAGATACGCAGTATTTT
TRBV13	TRBD2	TRBJ2-5	.	CASSQALAGAPETQYF	TGTGCCAGCAGCCAGGCGCTAGCGGGGGCCCCAGAGACCCAGTACTTC
TRBV28	TRBD2	TRBJ2-1	.	CASSLMGLAGVEQFF	TGTGCCAGCAGTTTAATGGGACTAGCAGGTGTTGAGCAGTTCTTC
TRBV30	.	TRBJ2-7	.	CAWSAPGVYEQYF	TGTGCCTGGAGTGCCCCGGGGGTCTACGAGCAGTACTTC
TRBV6-5	.	TRBJ1-6	.	CASSYRGINSPLHF	TGTGCCAGCAGTTACCGCGGTATTAATTCACCCCTCCACTTT
TRBV7-6	TRBD1	TRBJ2-5	.	CASSPGQGREETQYF	TGTGCCAGCAGCCCGGGACAGGGGAGAGAGGAGACCCAGTACTTC
TRBV7-2	TRBD1	TRBJ1-5	.	CASSDPGQGRDQPQHF	TGTGCCAGCAGCGACCCAGGACAGGGCCGGGACCAGCCCCAGCATTTT
TRBV28	.	TRBJ1-2	.	CASTEVDTDNYGYTF	TGTGCCAGCACCGAAGTGGACACCGACAACTATGGCTACACCTTC
TRBV7-9	TRBD1	TRBJ1-3	.	CASSYGQGDGNTIYF	TGTGCCAGCAGCTACGGACAGGGGGATGGAAACACCATATATTTT
TRBV6-5	TRBD1	TRBJ2-1	.	CASNRDRGHNEQFF	TGTGCCAGCAACCGGGACAGGGGGCACAATGAGCAGTTCTTC
TRBV28	TRBD2	TRBJ2-1	few	CASRDRTSGTHNEQFF	TGTGCCAGCAGGGACAGGACTAGCGGGACCCACAATGAGCAGTTCTTC
TRBV5-4	TRBD2	TRBJ2-1	few	CASSWTSGGATYNEQFF	TGTGCCAGCAGCTGGACTAGCGGGGGGGCCACTTACAATGAGCAGTTCTTC
TRBV28	TRBD2	TRBJ2-7	.	CASSSSGSMHEQYF	TGTGCCAGCAGTTCCAGCGGGAGTATGCACGAGCAGTACTTC
TRBV30	TRBD1	TRBJ1-1	few	CAWGTGNTEAFF	TGTGCCTGGGGGACAGGGAACACTGAAGCTTTCTTT
TRBV2	.	TRBJ1-1	.	CASSPGWYMSNTEAFF	TGTGCCAGCAGTCCGGGTTGGTACATGTCGAACACTGAAGCTTTCTTT
TRBV7-2	.	TRBJ2-3	few	CASSFGNRADTQYF	TGTGCCAGCAGCTTCGGGAATCGGGCAGATACGCAGTATTTT
TRBV27	TRBD2	TRBJ2-3	.	CASSLTSGSYTDTQYF	TGTGCCAGCAGCTTGACTAGCGGGAGTTATACAGATACGCAGTATTTT
TRBV18	TRBD1	TRBJ1-1	.	CASSQNRGMNTEAFF	TGTGCCAGCTCACAAAACAGGGGGATGAACACTGAAGCTTTCTTT
TRBV6-1	.	TRBJ1-2	.	CASSDPGLNSYGYTF	TGTGCCAGCAGTGATCCGGGACTCAACTCCTATGGCTACACCTTC
TRBV30	TRBD2	TRBJ2-5	.	CAWSRTLPGLVQETQYF	TGTGCCTGGAGCCGAACCCTTCCGGGACTAGTCCAAGAGACCCAGTACTTC
TRBV4-1	TRBD1	TRBJ2-5	.	CASSRLQGAGETQYF	TGCGCCAGCAGCCGACTACAGGGGGCGGGGGAGACCCAGTACTTC
TRBV28	TRBD1	TRBJ1-5	.	CASRQWGQDQPQHF	TGTGCCAGCAGGCAATGGGGACAGGATCAGCCCCAGCATTTT
TRBV5-4	.	TRBJ2-3	.	CASSLELSDTQYF	TGTGCCAGCAGCTTGGAGCTTTCAGATACGCAGTATTTT
TRBV5-6	TRBD1	TRBJ1-4	.	CASSLTGAVIGEKLFF	TGTGCCAGCAGCCTTACAGGGGCGGTAATTGGGGAAAAACTGTTTTTT
TRBV6-5	TRBD2	TRBJ2-5	many	CASSYWGGQETQYF	TGTGCCAGCAGTTATTGGGGGGGCCAAGAGACCCAGTACTTC
TRBV7-3	.	TRBJ2-6	.	CASSFSPTGTGANVLTF	TGTGCCAGCAGCTTCTCTCCCACAGGGACAGGGGCCAACGTCCTGACTTTC
TRBV29-1	TRBD1	TRBJ1-2	once	CSVERSRGDGYTF	TGCAGCGTTGAAAGATCCAGGGGGGATGGCTACACCTTC
TRBV12-3/TRBV12-4	.	TRBJ2-7	.	CASSFEGTYEQYF	TGTGCCAGCAGTTTCGAGGGAACCTACGAGCAGTACTTC
TRBV9	TRBD1	TRBJ2-6	.	CASSVAGTVLSGANVLTF	TGTGCCAGCAGCGTAGCCGGGACAGTCCTCTCTGGGGCCAACGTCCTGACTTTC
TRBV9	TRBD1	TRBJ1-6	.	CASSAEAGTVNSPLHF	TGTGCCAGCAGCGCGGAAGCCGGGACAGTCAATTCACCCCTCCACTTT
TRBV5-1	TRBD1	TRBJ2-5	.	CASSKGTEQETQYF	TGCGCCAGCAGCAAGGGGACAGAGCAAGAGACCCAGTACTTC